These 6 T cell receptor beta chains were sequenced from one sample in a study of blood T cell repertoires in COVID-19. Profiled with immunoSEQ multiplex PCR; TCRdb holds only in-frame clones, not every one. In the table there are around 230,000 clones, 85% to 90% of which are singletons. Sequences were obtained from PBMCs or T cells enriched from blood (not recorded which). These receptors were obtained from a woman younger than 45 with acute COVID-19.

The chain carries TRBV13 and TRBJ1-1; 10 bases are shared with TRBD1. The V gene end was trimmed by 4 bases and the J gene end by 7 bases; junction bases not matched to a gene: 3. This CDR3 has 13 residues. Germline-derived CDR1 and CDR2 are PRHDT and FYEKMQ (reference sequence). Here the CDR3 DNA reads TGTGCCAGCAGCTACGGGGACAGGGGTGAAGCTTTCTTT. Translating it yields CASSYGDRGEAFF.

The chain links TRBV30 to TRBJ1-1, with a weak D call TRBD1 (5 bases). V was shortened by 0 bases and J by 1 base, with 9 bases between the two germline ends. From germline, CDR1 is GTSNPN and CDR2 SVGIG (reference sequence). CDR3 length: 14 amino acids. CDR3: CAWSVGPRNTEAFF. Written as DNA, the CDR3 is TGTGCCTGGAGTGTGGGGCCGAGGAACACTGAAGCTTTCTTT.

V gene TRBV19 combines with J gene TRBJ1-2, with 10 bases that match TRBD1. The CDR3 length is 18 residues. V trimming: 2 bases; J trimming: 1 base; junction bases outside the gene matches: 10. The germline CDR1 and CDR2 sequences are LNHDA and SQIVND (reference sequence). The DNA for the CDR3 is TGTGCCAGTAGTATAATTTTTTCTGGACAGGGGGATAACTATGGCTACACCTTC. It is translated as CASSIIFSGQGDNYGYTF.

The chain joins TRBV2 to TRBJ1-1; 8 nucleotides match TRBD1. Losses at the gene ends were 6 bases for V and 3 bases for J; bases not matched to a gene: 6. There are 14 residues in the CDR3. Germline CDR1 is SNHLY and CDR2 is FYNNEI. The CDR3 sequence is CASRQGAGDTEAFF. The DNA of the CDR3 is TGTGCCAGCAGGCAGGGGGCCGGGGACACTGAAGCTTTCTTT.

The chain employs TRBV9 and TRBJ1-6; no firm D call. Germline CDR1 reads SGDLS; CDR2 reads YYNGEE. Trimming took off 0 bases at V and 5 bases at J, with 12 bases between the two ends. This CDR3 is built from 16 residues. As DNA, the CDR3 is TGTGCCAGCAGCGTAGAACCGGGGTTCGATAATTCACCCCTCCACTTT. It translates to CASSVEPGFDNSPLHF.

CDR3 amino acids: CASSLLSHRSGTEAFF. In DNA, the CDR3 is TGTGCCAGCAGCTTATTAAGTCACAGGTCGGGTACTGAAGCTTTCTTT. The rearrangement joins TRBV11-2 to TRBJ1-1; TRBD1 might be the D (5 bases). V was shortened by 2 bases and J by 5 bases, with 18 bases between the two germline ends. This CDR3 has 16 amino acids. Germline V lookup: CDR1 SGHAT, CDR2 FQNNGV.